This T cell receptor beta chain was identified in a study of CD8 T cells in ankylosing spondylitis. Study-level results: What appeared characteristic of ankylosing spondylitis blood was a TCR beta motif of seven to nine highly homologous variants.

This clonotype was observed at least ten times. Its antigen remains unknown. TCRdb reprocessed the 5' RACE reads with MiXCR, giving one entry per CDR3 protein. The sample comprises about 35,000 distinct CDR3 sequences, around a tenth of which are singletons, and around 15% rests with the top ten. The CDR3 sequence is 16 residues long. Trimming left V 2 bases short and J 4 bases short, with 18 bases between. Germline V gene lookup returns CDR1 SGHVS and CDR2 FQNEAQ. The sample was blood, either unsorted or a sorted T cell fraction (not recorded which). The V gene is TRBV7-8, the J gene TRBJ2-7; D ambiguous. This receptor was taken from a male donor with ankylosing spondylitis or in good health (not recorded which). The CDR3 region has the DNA TGTGCCAGCAGCTTACCTCCCGCGGTTTCTGGATACGAGCAGTACTTC. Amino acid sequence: CASSLPPAVSGYEQYF.